The entry that follows covers one T cell receptor beta chain sequence. One junction end disagrees with the germline gene, perhaps due to a read error. Time point of the sample: pre-treatment sample, taken before nivolumab and TIL therapy. Germline lookup yields CDR1 MGHRA and CDR2 YSYEKL. The CDR3 runs to 14 residues. The data were taken from a study of TIL therapy for anti-PD-1-resistant metastatic lung cancer. Study-level background: Tumors had a median PD-L1 proportion score of 4.5% to 7%.

This was the immunoSEQ v3 assay. Survey-level samples got approximately 1.8 million read pairs; deep-level samples got roughly 5-6.5 million. The protocol was immunoSEQ multiplex PCR, while the TCRdb copy is restricted to in-frame clones and leaves out a portion. There are 20,000 or so clones in the sample; around 71% occur only once, and around 1.8% lies in the top ten. The sample here was blood, taken at baseline. This clonotype was sampled from a person aged 25-85 years with non-small cell lung cancer. The rearrangement joins TRBV4-1 to TRBJ2-5; possibly TRBD1 or TRBD2 for D (5 bases each). DNA for the CDR3: TGCGCCAGCAGCCAAGACGTACTTCGCCAGGGAGTTGACTTC. Protein sequence: CASSQDVLRQGVDF.